This T cell receptor beta chain was sequenced for a study of early T cells in non-severe SARS-CoV-2 infection. Study-wide background: Sequencing was performed on bulk RNA from unsorted whole blood, leaving chains unpaired.

Individual cDNA molecules received unique molecular identifiers. One entry per CDR3 protein, called by TCRdb with MiXCR from the 5' RACE reads. This sample has around 57,000 distinct CDR3 sequences; just over 8% occur once, and the top ten carry approximately 8.8%. This CDR3 is 13 amino acids long. V was cut by 6 bases and J by 6 bases, with 12 bases left in between. Germline-derived CDR1 and CDR2 are MNHEY and SVGAGI. This clonotype showed up many times. The antigen is unknown. Overall study findings and caveats: Private and CD4 specificities were missed by VDJdb matching, which favored anti-spike CD8 responses.

The sample was whole blood. V gene TRBV6-5 combines with J gene TRBJ1-3; TRBD1 might be the D (5 bases). The sequence derives from an adult who was a healthcare worker with PCR-confirmed SARS-CoV-2 infection or an uninfected control (not recorded which). CDR3 residues: CASSFGGENTIYF. CDR3 in DNA: TGTGCCAGCAGCTTCGGGGGTGAAAACACCATATATTTT.